The clone carrying this T cell receptor beta chain showed up just a few times. Its target is not known. As for time point: patch test 1, 2 weeks after DPC sensitization. Treatment denoted: therapeutic diphenylcyclopropenone sensitization with weekly scalp DPC. The sample comes from a study of human T cells and chemical hapten exposure. Study overall: 2% DPC applied to a 2 cm by 2 cm arm area sensitized donors.

Study-level results: There was no change with DPC sensitization in TCRs above 1 in 1000 frequency.

TCRdb passed the RACE reads through MiXCR, listing each CDR3 protein once. Here the sample spans some 120,000 distinct CDR3 sequences, 9% to 14% being singletons. Material: whole blood, obtained in connection with sensitization to the hapten diphenylcyclopropenone (DPC). This TCR was recovered from a woman in her forties or fifties with alopecia areata. Some clones in this sample may be carry-over from other donors' samples.

CDR3 bases: TGTGCCAGTACAGTTATTCTAGCGGAATATCATCGAATTTTCACAGATACGCAGTATTTT. Translation gives CASTVILAEYHRIFTDTQYF. This chain connects TRBV12-3 or TRBV12-4 to TRBJ2-3, with TRBD2 matching 7 bases. Trimming at V came to 9 bases and at J to 2 bases, leaving 26 bases not matched to a gene. The CDR3 length is 20 residues.